These 32 T cell receptor beta chains share one sample of origin, sequenced in a study of response to subunit inactivated influenza vaccine. TCRdb re-called the RT-PCR reads through MiXCR, storing one row per CDR3 protein. The data contain about 520,000 distinct CDR3 sequences, less than 7.5% of them singletons. The input for sequencing was PBMCs from blood, taken less than 30 months after vaccination. The receptors derive from a man between 50 and 75 years old who received an inactivated influenza vaccine.

The CDR3 DNA reads as TGTGCCAGCAGTTTACTTCCCGGGACGGTATACTCCTACGAGCAGTACTTC. It codes for CASSLLPGTVYSYEQYF. This sequence joins TRBV28 and TRBJ2-7; D is tentatively TRBD1 or TRBD2 (5 bases each). This CDR3 is built from 17 residues. Trimming removed 2 bases at V and 0 bases at J, with 17 bases between. Germline V CDR1 and CDR2: MDHEN, SYDVKM.

The chain has TRBV25-1 and TRBJ2-7; D call uncertain. Germline V lookup: CDR1 MGHDK, CDR2 SYGVNS. The V and J ends lost 4 bases and 2 bases respectively, with 9 bases between them. This CDR3 contains 13 residues. The CDR3 sequence is CASSGSVTYEQYF. CDR3 sequence (DNA): TGTGCCAGCAGTGGATCCGTAACCTACGAGCAGTACTTC.

V and J are TRBV20-1 and TRBJ2-5, with 10 nucleotides matching TRBD2. Germline CDR1 reads DFQATT; CDR2 reads SNEGSKA (reference sequence). Germline trimming cut 0 bases from V and 4 bases from J; bases unmatched to any gene: 5. The CDR3 length is 15 residues. The CDR3 coding sequence is TGCAGTGCTAGAGAGATAGCGGGAGGAGGAGAGACCCAGTACTTC. This gives the protein CSAREIAGGGETQYF.

This clonotype was observed at least ten times. The V call is TRBV6-4, the J call TRBJ2-1; tentative D call: TRBD2 (5 bases). V lost 2 bases to trimming and J lost 10 bases, with 15 bases between them. This CDR3 spans 14 amino acids. Per germline, CDR1 MRHNA and CDR2 SNTAGT. The chain's CDR3 is CASSDVGGISEQFF. CDR3 in DNA: TGTGCCAGCAGTGACGTTGGAGGAATAAGCGAGCAGTTCTTC.

The rearrangement links TRBV20-1 to TRBJ2-7; D remains unclear. The CDR3 extends over 13 amino acids. With 6 bases removed from V and 2 bases from J, the gap between germline ends came to 14 bases. The germline CDR1 and CDR2 sequences are DFQATT and SNEGSKA (reference sequence). Written as DNA, the CDR3 is TGCAGTGCAAGTGGGCGGTTCCCCTACGAGCAGTACTTC. It yields the protein CSASGRFPYEQYF.

This clonotype has ten or more counts. The V gene is TRBV18, the J gene TRBJ2-7, with D perhaps matching TRBD1 (5 bases). The length of the CDR3 is 14 residues. The germline V gene has CDR1 KGHSH and CDR2 LQKENI. V was trimmed by 1 base and J by 2 bases, leaving 9 bases between them. CDR3 protein: CASSPQGQPYEQYF. CDR3 in DNA: TGTGCCAGCTCACCACAGGGGCAACCCTACGAGCAGTACTTC.

In its sample, this clonotype was seen many times. The gene calls are TRBV5-1 and TRBJ1-1; a possible D gene is TRBD1 (5 bases). The CDR3 loop spans 14 amino acids. V gave up 2 bases and J gave up 7 bases, with 15 bases separating them. Germline assignment: CDR1 SGHRS and CDR2 YFSETQ. The DNA of the CDR3 is TGCGCCAGCAGCTTAAGTACAGGTCCCTTTGAAGCTTTCTTT. Protein sequence: CASSLSTGPFEAFF.

This clonotype appeared many times. The chain recombines TRBV4-2 with TRBJ2-1; possible D gene TRBD1, 6 bases. This CDR3 has 15 amino acids. The ends were cut back, 5 bases at V and 5 bases at J, with 16 bases in the middle. The germline CDR1 and CDR2 sequences are LGHNA and YNFKEQ. This CDR3 is CASSKTGQGNNEQFF. Here the CDR3 DNA reads TGTGCCAGCAGCAAGACGGGACAAGGAAACAATGAGCAGTTCTTC.

The DNA of the CDR3 is TGTGCCAGCGGGGACACCCGGGGATCGCCTAATGAAAAACTGTTTTTT. Translated, it gives CASGDTRGSPNEKLFF. J is TRBJ1-4 and V is TRBV28, with D possibly matching TRBD1 (6 bases). The CDR3 has 16 residues. Trimming stripped 8 bases from V and 3 bases from J, with 19 bases between. CDR1 is MDHEN and CDR2 is SYDVKM in the germline V gene.

In this sample, this clonotype turned up many times. The gene calls are TRBV29-1 and TRBJ2-2, with D hard to call. The CDR3 is made up of 16 amino acids. The ends were cut back, 6 bases at V and 5 bases at J, with 22 bases in the middle. Germline CDR1 and CDR2: SQVTM and ANQGSEA. Written as DNA, the CDR3 is TGCAGCGTAATACAAAATCCCGGACCAACTACCGGGGAGCTGTTTTTT. It codes for CSVIQNPGPTTGELFF.

This clonotype was seen a handful of times. This rearrangement joins TRBV29-1 to TRBJ2-7, with 11 bases fitting TRBD2. The germline V gene has CDR1 SQVTM and CDR2 ANQGSEA. Trimming took 6 bases from V and 3 from J; bases not matched to a gene: 7. This CDR3 region has 14 residues. In nucleotides, the CDR3 is TGCAGCGTCAGAAAGACTAGCGGGAACTACGAGCAGTACTTC. It yields the protein CSVRKTSGNYEQYF.

The chain couples TRBV20-1 to TRBJ1-6, with a tentative D call TRBD1 (6 bases). Germline V gene lookup returns CDR1 DFQATT and CDR2 SNEGSKA (reference sequence). There are 16 residues in the CDR3. V gave up 1 base and J gave up 0 bases, with 10 bases separating them. The CDR3 protein is CSARGTASSYNSPLHF. The CDR3 region has the DNA TGCAGTGCTAGAGGGACAGCCAGCTCCTATAATTCACCCCTCCACTTT.

This clonotype was counted between two and nine times. The chain couples TRBV15 to TRBJ2-7; no reliable D call. From germline, CDR1 is LNHNV and CDR2 YYDKDF (reference sequence). V was shortened by 0 bases and J by 5 bases, with 14 bases between the two germline ends. The CDR3 runs to 15 residues. CDR3 residues: CATSRDSTSLDEQYF. The CDR3 DNA reads TGTGCCACCAGCAGAGATTCCACTTCTCTCGACGAGCAGTACTTC.

This clonotype was seen only a few times. V is TRBV13 and J is TRBJ1-2; TRBD1 might be the D (5 bases). The CDR3 length is 15 residues. Trimming removed 3 bases at V and 6 bases at J, with 17 bases between. Germline V CDR1 and CDR2: PRHDT, FYEKMQ (reference sequence). CDR3 residues: CASSFAHPSTDGYTF. In DNA, the CDR3 is TGTGCCAGCAGCTTCGCCCACCCTTCGACAGATGGCTACACCTTC. Full variable domain (remainder filled in from reference TRBV13 and TRBJ1-2): AAGVIQSPRHLIKEKRETATLKCYPIPRHDTVYWYQQGPGQDPQFLISFYEKMQSDKGSIPDRFSAQQFSDYHSELNMSSLELGDSALYFCASSFAHPSTDGYTFGSGTRLTVV.

This clonotype was seen ten or more times. The V and J genes are TRBV7-2 and TRBJ1-5, with D possibly TRBD1 on 6 matching bases. Trimming stripped 0 bases from V and 2 bases from J, with 8 bases between. This CDR3 is built from 15 residues. CDR1 and CDR2 from the germline V gene are SGHTA and FQGNSA. The CDR3: CASSLARGRNQPQHF. Written as DNA, the CDR3 is TGTGCCAGCAGCTTAGCGCGGGGGCGCAATCAGCCCCAGCATTTT.

This clonotype was found many times. The V call is TRBV20-1, the J call TRBJ2-5; D unclear. Germline V lookup: CDR1 DFQATT, CDR2 SNEGSKA (reference sequence). The V end lost 0 bases, the J end lost 3 bases, and 8 bases lay between the germline ends. This CDR3 is built from 13 residues. The CDR3 nucleotides read TGCAGTGCTAGAGATAATTTAAAAGAGACCCAGTACTTC. Translation gives CSARDNLKETQYF.

This clonotype showed up many times. This rearrangement joins TRBV7-8 to TRBJ2-3, with 11 bases identical to TRBD2. This CDR3 comprises 17 residues. V was clipped by 5 bases and J by 4 bases; unmatched bases: 11. Germline assignment: CDR1 SGHVS and CDR2 FQNEAQ. CDR3 bases: TGTGCCAGCAGCCTAACAACTAGCGGGAGTTTCCCAGATACGCAGTATTTT. This sequence encodes CASSLTTSGSFPDTQYF.

In its sample, this clonotype was seen a few times. This chain uses TRBV7-2 with TRBJ1-2; D is unclear. Trimming left V 5 bases short and J 0 bases short, with 19 bases between. Germline V gene data show CDR1 as SGHTA and CDR2 as FQGNSA. There are 17 residues in the CDR3. In DNA, the CDR3 is TGTGCCAGCAGCCCTCGTGTGCCACGGATAGCTAACTATGGCTACACCTTC. Translated, it gives CASSPRVPRIANYGYTF.

This clonotype has ten or more counts. The CDR3 protein is CSVTGTSGETQYF. The DNA for the CDR3 is TGCAGTGTCACCGGGACTAGCGGAGAGACCCAGTACTTC. J is TRBJ2-5 and V is TRBV20-1, with 11 bases that match TRBD2. Germline CDR1 is DFQATT and CDR2 is SNEGSKA (reference sequence). This CDR3 comprises 13 residues. Germline trimming cut 7 bases from V and 4 bases from J; bases unmatched to any gene: 5.

This clonotype was counted ten times or more. V usage is TRBV27 and J usage is TRBJ2-4, with TRBD2 matching 14 bases. The V and J ends lost 5 bases and 5 bases, in that order; junction bases with no gene match: 5. The CDR3 spans 16 residues. Germline CDR1 MNHEY, CDR2 SMNVEV (reference sequence). The CDR3 protein is CASSTGTSGSQNIQYF. CDR3 coding DNA: TGTGCCAGCAGTACAGGGACTAGCGGGAGCCAAAACATTCAGTACTTC.

Ten or more counts support this clonotype. CDR3 sequence reads: CASSFVRESNQPQHF. The CDR3 nucleotides are TGTGCCAGCAGTTTCGTCAGGGAGAGCAATCAGCCCCAGCATTTT. The V call is TRBV12-3 or TRBV12-4, the J call TRBJ1-5, with a possible D match to TRBD1 (5 bases). The CDR3 sequence is 15 residues long. V was shortened by 3 bases and J by 1 base, with 10 bases between the two germline ends.

This clonotype has ten or more counts. The chain recombines TRBV7-3 with TRBJ2-2; 7 bases fit TRBD2. From germline, CDR1 is SGHTA and CDR2 FQGTGA. The CDR3 runs to 19 residues. Trimming at V came to 0 bases and at J to 2 bases, leaving 12 bases not matched to a gene. The CDR3 DNA reads TGTGCCAGCAGCTTAACGCCAACCGTAAGCGGGACTAACACCGGGGAGCTGTTTTTT. Its protein is CASSLTPTVSGTNTGELFF.

This clonotype was seen repeatedly, ten times or more. This chain connects TRBV20-1 to TRBJ1-5; TRBD1 aligns across 8 bases. The V segment lost 5 bases and the J segment 2 bases; nucleotides outside the gene matches: 2. This CDR3 comprises 13 residues. Per the germline V gene, CDR1 is DFQATT and CDR2 is SNEGSKA (reference sequence). This CDR3 is CSASGQGNQPQHF. CDR3 bases: TGCAGTGCTTCGGGACAGGGCAATCAGCCCCAGCATTTT.

This clonotype has a count of ten or more. The J gene is TRBJ2-1, the V gene TRBV12-3 or TRBV12-4; 7 bases are a match to TRBD1. The CDR3 contains 13 residues. V dropped 4 bases and J dropped 14; count of bases not matched to a gene: 11. CDR3 in amino acids: CASSSTGADGEFF. The DNA for the CDR3 is TGTGCCAGCAGTTCCACAGGGGCCGACGGGGAGTTCTTC.

This clonotype was seen at least ten times. The rearrangement uses TRBV12-3 or TRBV12-4 and TRBJ1-3; no definite D call. V lost 2 bases, J lost 15 bases, and 11 bases lay in between. The CDR3 runs 11 residues. CDR3 residues: CASSLSALAYF. CDR3 DNA sequence: TGTGCCAGCAGTTTATCCGCTCTAGCATATTTT.

The rearrangement joins TRBV5-4 to TRBJ2-7, with TRBD2 as a possible D gene (5 bases). With 2 bases removed from V and 2 bases from J, the gap between germline ends came to 14 bases. Germline CDR1 reads SGHNT; CDR2 reads YYREEE (reference sequence). The CDR3 is 15 residues long. CDR3 sequence: CASSFAEGRAYEQYF. The CDR3 nucleotides are TGTGCCAGCAGCTTCGCCGAGGGCCGCGCCTACGAGCAGTACTTC.

This clonotype has only a few counts. This sequence joins TRBV4-2 and TRBJ1-5; the match to TRBD1 covers 7 bases. The V gene end was trimmed by 4 bases and the J gene end by 6 bases; junction bases not matched to a gene: 12. Germline V gene lookup returns CDR1 LGHNA and CDR2 YNFKEQ. The CDR3 length is 16 residues. The chain's CDR3 is CASSPNQAGGAQPQHF. DNA for the CDR3: TGTGCCAGCAGCCCCAATCAGGCAGGGGGTGCTCAGCCCCAGCATTTT.

The sample holds many counts of this clonotype. CDR3 sequence (DNA): TGTGCCAGCAATGGATGGGACTTCCACGAGCAGTACTTC. This codes for CASNGWDFHEQYF. The chain links TRBV6-2 or TRBV6-3 to TRBJ2-7; D might be TRBD2 (6 bases). CDR3 size: 13 residues. Per germline, CDR1 MNHEY and CDR2 SVGEGT. Deletions cut 7 bases from V and 5 bases from J, with 15 bases between.

This clonotype was observed many times. V is TRBV11-2 and J is TRBJ2-1; 11 bases are a match to TRBD2. The CDR3 totals 18 residues. V lost 3 bases, J lost 5 bases, and 12 bases stayed unmatched. CDR1 is SGHAT, CDR2 FQNNGV, per germline. The CDR3 nucleotides are TGTGCCAGCAGCTTTTGGGCTAGCGGGAGGAGGACCCACAATGAGCAGTTCTTC. Translation: CASSFWASGRRTHNEQFF.

This clonotype was seen only a few times. Written as DNA, the CDR3 is TGTGCCATCAGTGGAAGCAATGAGCAGTTCTTC. Protein: CAISGSNEQFF. V and J are TRBV10-3 and TRBJ2-1; D ambiguous. Between the trimmed V and J ends, which lost 4 bases and 6 bases, there was a span of 4 bases. The germline V gene encodes CDR1 ENHRY and CDR2 SYGVKD. The CDR3 sequence is 11 residues long.

This clonotype was seen repeatedly, ten times or more. The V and J genes are TRBV10-2 and TRBJ1-2; D gene ambiguous. Trimming removed 6 bases from V and 3 bases from J, with 11 bases in between. Per the germline V gene, CDR1 is WSHSY and CDR2 is SAAADI. The CDR3 covers 13 residues. CDR3 sequence reads: CASRDPGDYGYTF. The CDR3 DNA follows: TGCGCCAGCAGGGACCCTGGAGACTATGGCTACACCTTC.

This clonotype was seen only a few times. This chain links TRBV7-9 with TRBJ2-1; D is unclear. Germline V lookup: CDR1 SEHNR, CDR2 FQNEAQ (reference sequence). This CDR3 is built from 12 residues. V was shortened by 5 bases and J by 8 bases, with 10 bases between the two germline ends. The CDR3 DNA reads as TGTGCCAGCAGCACCCTGAGGTATGAGCAGTTCTTC. It encodes CASSTLRYEQFF.